This TCR beta chain emerged from a study of identical twins. Study-level results: Out-of-frame alpha sequences shared between twins exhibited an excess of low generation probability.

TCRdb analysed the 5' RACE reads with MiXCR anew, one entry per CDR3 protein. The repertoire holds about 530,000 distinct CDR3 sequences, with approximately 20% as singletons. With 10 bases clipped from V and 1 base from J, the junction kept 3 bases outside the gene matches. Looked up from germline, CDR1 is MNHNS and CDR2 is SASEGT. This CDR3 has 13 amino acids. As to this clonotype: What it binds is not known.

These same data were also listed under a study on yellow fever vaccine responses in identical twins.

The sample taken for sequencing was CD4+ T cells sorted from blood. The chain combines TRBV6-1 with TRBJ2-7, with 11 bases identical to TRBD2. The clonotype originates from a woman in her late teens or twenties in good health. CDR3 sequence (DNA): TGTGCCACCTCTAGCGGGGGGTCCTACGAGCAGTACGTC. It is translated as CATSSGGSYEQYV.